The text below deals with one T cell receptor (beta chain). Antigen: not known. A much larger clone differs by one base, so this may be a read error. The sample is drawn from a study of tumor and adjacent non-tumor tissue in lung cancer. Overall study findings and caveats: Normal lung showed higher cumulative top 100 clone frequency than tumor.

This sample's RNA came from whole unsorted tissue. This non-tumor lung sample came from over 3 cm beyond the tumor edge. V was clipped by 0 bases and J by 3 bases, with 20 bases between them. CDR1 is MGHRA, CDR2 YSYEKL, per germline. CDR3 length: 18 amino acids. Three rounds of nested PCR, following a modified ARM-PCR protocol, produced the TCRbeta library. TCRdb used MiXCR to reprocess the multiplex PCR reads, holding one entry per CDR3 protein. The table shows 77,000 or so distinct CDR3 sequences, with around 80% occurring only once. The chain combines TRBV4-1 with TRBJ1-2; weak D call: TRBD1 (6 bases). Sequencing was performed on distant non-tumor lung tissue. This sequence was found in a man between 65 and 80 years old with non-small cell lung cancer. DNA for the CDR3: TGCGCCAGCAGCCAAGATCGGGCAGGGGAGGATTGGGACTATGGCTACACCTTC. Translated, it gives CASSQDRAGEDWDYGYTF.